This T cell receptor beta chain stems from a study of T cells in Graves' hyperthyroidism and ophthalmopathy (dated by TCRdb to the late 2010s). Regarding the study in general: TCR V-J signatures able to tell the groups apart were searched for in a discovery cohort of 90 to 100 patients, of whom over 40 had Graves' ophthalmopathy and around 57 had stable Graves' hyperthyroidism. The 85 to 100 discovery patients were randomly split 7:3 into training and test sets. TCR Vbeta CDR3 sequencing of approximately 140 peripheral blood samples (roughly 41 ophthalmopathy, 70 to 85 hyperthyroidism and roughly 17 progressor patients) is reported in the paper. After sampling, hyperthyroidism patients received methimazole starting at 30 mg daily, and ophthalmopathy patients received high-dose intravenous methylprednisolone. Prospective prediction of ophthalmopathy was tested in an independent validation cohort consisting of roughly 19 hyperthyroidism patients and approximately 16 patients who later progressed to ophthalmopathy. Thyroid tissue and blood T-cell repertoires from six Graves' hyperthyroidism patients were also compared in the study. Study-level results and caveats: A 13 V-J signature model separated ophthalmopathy from stable hyperthyroidism, with approximately 87% sensitivity and 81.08% specificity in cross-validation and 80%/75% in testing. In validation, the model predicted progression to ophthalmopathy with over 60% sensitivity and around 72% specificity, a median of about 6.7 months before onset. No statistical method was used to set the sample size in advance, and investigators knew the group allocation. Most expanded thyroid clonotypes (frequency above 0.001) were also found in blood, which suggests that blood repertoires may mirror thyroid immune responses.

Stable Graves' hyperthyroidism was defined as no progression to ophthalmopathy during 18 months of follow-up. Hyperthyroidism patients were aged 18 to 65 years and newly diagnosed, with disease duration of less than 2 months. Exclusion was applied to patients with uncontrolled infections, other autoimmune diseases, pregnancy or lactation. Clinical symptoms, serum thyroxine and TRAb, thyroid ultrasound, and orbital computed tomography formed the basis for the diagnoses. Trizol reagent was used to extract total RNA, and RNA quality was then checked on an Agilent 2100 Bioanalyzer. In regard to this clonotype: No cognate antigen has been identified for it. A much larger clone lies a single base off, so this may be a read error.

TCR beta CDR3 regions were amplified from RNA transcripts. The first round of RT-PCR for the TCR CDR3 was performed with the HTBI primer set and the Qiagen OneStep RT-PCR kit. The libraries were constructed in a second round of multiplex PCR and then size-selected and purified. Paired-end sequencing of the libraries was performed with 100 bp reads on an Illumina HiSeq2000. On the authors' methods: Raw data were processed with SOAPnuke, discarding reads with adapters, uncalled bases, mean Phred below 15, or no exact constant-primer or identifier match. High-quality paired reads were merged with COPE v1.2.5, and unique nucleotide sequences were defined as clonotypes. MiTCR v1.1 was used to align clonotypes to the IMGT TRBV, TRBD and TRBJ reference segments. Only V-J combinations with frequency above 0.0001, covering approximately 99% of repertoires, were analysed. A TCS score was defined as the ratio of F50 (clonal expansion) to E x V (chaos), with BLOSUM62-based TCRdist applied between CDR3 peptides within each V-J. Welch's t-statistics and random forest reduced roughly 540 V-J features to 13, which were used in a naive Bayes classifier (R e1071). The Morisita-Horn index was used to measure how similar the thyroid and blood repertoires were. TCRdb trimmed public reads at Q25 via fastp, called clones via MiXCR and kept in-frame beta chains. Records with the same CDR3 protein are collapsed into one entry carrying the most frequent genes and DNA. For this entry, the V and J calls and clone size follow TCRdb and not the study's own pipeline. This sample comprises 610,000 or so distinct CDR3 sequences, approximately 44% of them detected only once. The top ten clonotypes cover approximately 7.5% of the sample.

CDR3 length: 14 amino acids, cysteine to phenylalanine. The retained sequence is limited to the CDR3, 42 bases, with the frame set at the first base. The germline V gene gives CDR1 as SGHTA and CDR2 as FQGTGA. The material sequenced was peripheral blood or thyroid tissue (not recorded which). The clonotype originates from a woman between 18 and 30 years old with Graves' hyperthyroidism. The chain was built from TRBV7-3 and TRBJ1-1, with TRBD1 identical over 7 junction bases. The CDR3 protein is CASSSGRGATEAFF. At the DNA level, the sequence is TGCGCCAGCAGCTCGGGCAGGGGGGCCACTGAAGCTTTCTTT.